This entry features one TCR beta chain sequence. What it binds is not known. This specimen comes from a study of T cells in Graves' hyperthyroidism and ophthalmopathy. The study based diagnoses on clinical symptoms, serum thyroxine and TRAb, thyroid ultrasound and orbital computed tomography. The PBMCs had their origin in around 10 ml of fresh peripheral blood. The study's findings and limits: The blood repertoire included most of the expanded thyroid clonotypes above 0.001. In simple terms, a model built on 13 V-J features told ophthalmopathy apart from stable hyperthyroidism.

There were TCR beta CDR3 regions amplified from RNA transcripts. Initially, a first-round RT-PCR of the TCR CDR3 employed the HTBI primer set. TCRdb re-called the multiplex PCR reads through MiXCR, storing one row per CDR3 protein. In the table there are around 600,000 distinct CDR3 sequences, around 14% of which are singletons. The germline V gene encodes CDR1 WSHSY and CDR2 SAAADI. The CDR3 contains 19 residues. Trimming left V 0 bases short and J 6 bases short, with 23 bases between. The origin of this receptor is a woman between 18 and 30 years old with Graves' ophthalmopathy. The chain has TRBV10-2 and TRBJ1-4, with D tentatively TRBD1 (6 bases). The sample comprised blood. The CDR3 nucleotides are TGCGCCAGCAGTGAGTCGGGAGGGGTTTTCACAGGGAGGGATGAAAAACTGTTTTTT. As protein: CASSESGGVFTGRDEKLFF.